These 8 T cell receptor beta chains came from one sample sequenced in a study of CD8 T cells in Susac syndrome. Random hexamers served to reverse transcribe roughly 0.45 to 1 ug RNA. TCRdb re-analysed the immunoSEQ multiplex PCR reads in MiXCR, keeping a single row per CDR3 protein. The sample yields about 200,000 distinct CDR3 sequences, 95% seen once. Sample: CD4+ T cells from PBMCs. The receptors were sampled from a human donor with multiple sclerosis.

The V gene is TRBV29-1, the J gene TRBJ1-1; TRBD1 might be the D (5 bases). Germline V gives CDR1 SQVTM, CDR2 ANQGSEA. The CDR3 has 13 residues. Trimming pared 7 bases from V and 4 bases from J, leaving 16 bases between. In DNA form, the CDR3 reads TGCAGCGGTGCTGGGGACGCTGCCACTGAAGCTTTCTTT. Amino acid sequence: CSGAGDAATEAFF.

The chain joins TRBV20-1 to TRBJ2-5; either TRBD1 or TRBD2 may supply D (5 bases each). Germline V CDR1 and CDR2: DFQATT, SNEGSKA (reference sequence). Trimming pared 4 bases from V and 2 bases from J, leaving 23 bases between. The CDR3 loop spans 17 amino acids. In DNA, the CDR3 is TGCAGTGCTATCGGGAAGGCAGCAGGGTGGGGGCAAGAGACCCAGTACTTC. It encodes CSAIGKAAGWGQETQYF.

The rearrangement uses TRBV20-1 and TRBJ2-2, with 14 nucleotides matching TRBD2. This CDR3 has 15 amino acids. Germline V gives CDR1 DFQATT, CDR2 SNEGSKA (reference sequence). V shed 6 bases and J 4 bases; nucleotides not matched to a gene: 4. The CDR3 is CSARTSGGFTGELFF. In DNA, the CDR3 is TGCAGTGCAAGGACTAGCGGGGGGTTCACCGGGGAGCTGTTTTTT.

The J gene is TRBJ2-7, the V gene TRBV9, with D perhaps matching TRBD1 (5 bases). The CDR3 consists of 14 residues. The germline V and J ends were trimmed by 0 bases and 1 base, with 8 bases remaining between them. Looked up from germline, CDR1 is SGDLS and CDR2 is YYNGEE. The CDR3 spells CASSVDPGSYEQYF. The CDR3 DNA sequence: TGTGCCAGCAGCGTAGATCCAGGGTCCTACGAGCAGTACTTC.

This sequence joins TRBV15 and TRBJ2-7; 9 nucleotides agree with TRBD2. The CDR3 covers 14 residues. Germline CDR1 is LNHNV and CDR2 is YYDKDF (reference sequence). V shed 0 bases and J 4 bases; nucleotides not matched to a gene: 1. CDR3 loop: CATSRERGGYEQYF. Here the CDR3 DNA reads TGTGCCACCAGCAGAGAGCGGGGGGGTTACGAGCAGTACTTC.

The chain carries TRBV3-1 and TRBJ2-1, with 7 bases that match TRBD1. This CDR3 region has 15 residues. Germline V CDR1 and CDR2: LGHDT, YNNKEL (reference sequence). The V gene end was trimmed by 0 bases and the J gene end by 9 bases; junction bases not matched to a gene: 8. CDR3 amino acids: CASSQDLVGGSEQFF. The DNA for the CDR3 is TGTGCCAGCAGCCAAGATTTAGTAGGGGGCAGTGAGCAGTTCTTC.

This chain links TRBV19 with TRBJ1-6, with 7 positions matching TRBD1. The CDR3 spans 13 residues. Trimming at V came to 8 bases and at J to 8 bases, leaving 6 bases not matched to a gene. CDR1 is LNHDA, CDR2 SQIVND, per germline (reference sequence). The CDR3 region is CASARQGDSPLHF. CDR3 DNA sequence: TGTGCCAGTGCCCGGCAGGGGGATTCACCCCTCCACTTT.

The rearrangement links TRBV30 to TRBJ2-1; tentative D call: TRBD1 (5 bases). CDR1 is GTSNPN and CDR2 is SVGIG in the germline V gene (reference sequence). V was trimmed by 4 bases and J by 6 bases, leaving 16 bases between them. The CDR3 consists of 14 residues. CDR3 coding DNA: TGTGCCTGGAACGCGGTCCGGACAACCAATGAGCAGTTCTTC. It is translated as CAWNAVRTTNEQFF.